The 24 T cell receptor beta chains presented below share a single source sample, sequenced in a study of shared clonotypes between healthy human individuals. Method: immunoSEQ multiplex PCR; TCRdb's copy keeps in-frame clones and lacks some. The data show roughly 2.2 million clones, with over 90% seen just once and about 0.41% held by the top ten. Sequenced sample: naive CD4+ T cells from PBMCs. Subset specified: CD45RA+ positively selected. All receptors come from a man aged 18 to 35 in good health. Some clones in this sample may be carry-over from other donors' samples.

V is TRBV19 and J is TRBJ2-7; 12 bases are a match to TRBD1. This CDR3 is 15 amino acids long. The germline CDR1 and CDR2 sequences are LNHDA and SQIVND (reference sequence). After removal of 4 bases from V and 5 bases from J, the junction contained 6 bases not matched to a gene. CDR3 in amino acids: CASSKGTGGFDEQYF. Written as DNA, the CDR3 is TGTGCCAGTAGTAAGGGGACAGGGGGCTTCGACGAGCAGTACTTC. Full variable domain (rest looked up from reference TRBV19 and TRBJ2-7): DGGITQSPKYLFRKEGQNVTLSCEQNLNHDAMYWYRQDPGQGLRLIYYSQIVNDFQKGDIAEGYSVSREKKESFPLTVTSAQKNPTAFYLCASSKGTGGFDEQYFGPGTRLTVT.

The chain is built from TRBV5-4 and TRBJ2-1, with D possibly being TRBD1 or TRBD2 (5 bases each). Germline CDR1 and CDR2: SGHNT and YYREEE (reference sequence). Trimming took off 1 base at V and 1 base at J, with 15 bases between the two ends. The CDR3 totals 17 residues. This CDR3 reads CASSLRSGTGSYNEQFF. The CDR3 DNA reads as TGTGCCAGCAGCTTGCGTTCCGGGACGGGATCCTACAATGAGCAGTTCTTC.

The chain is built from TRBV5-4 and TRBJ2-5; TRBD2 aligns across 12 bases. With 3 bases clipped from V and 13 bases from J, the junction kept 10 bases outside the gene matches. The germline V gene encodes CDR1 SGHNT and CDR2 YYREEE (reference sequence). CDR3 length: 14 residues. The CDR3 nucleotides are TGTGCCAGCAGCTCCGCGACTAGCGGGAGTGGTTGGTACTTC. Its translation is CASSSATSGSGWYF.

This chain connects TRBV28 to TRBJ2-2; TRBD1 matches at 7 bases. This CDR3 region has 16 residues. Germline-derived CDR1 and CDR2 are MDHEN and SYDVKM. The ends lost 7 bases at V and 1 base at J; junction bases unmatched: 9. The CDR3 spells CASTGTDLKNTGELFF. CDR3 coding DNA: TGTGCCAGCACCGGGACAGACCTCAAGAACACCGGGGAGCTGTTTTTT.

This chain connects TRBV5-1 to TRBJ2-1; 8 nucleotides line up with TRBD2. After removal of 0 bases from V and 3 bases from J, the junction contained 17 bases not matched to a gene. Per germline, CDR1 SGHRS and CDR2 YFSETQ. The CDR3 sequence is 20 residues long. The CDR3 loop reads CASSLASGSVGLAVYNEQFF. CDR3 DNA sequence: TGCGCCAGCAGCTTGGCCAGTGGGTCAGTAGGACTAGCAGTCTACAATGAGCAGTTCTTC.

The chain uses TRBV28 and TRBJ1-2, with a possible D match to TRBD1 (5 bases). V shed 3 bases and J shed 8 bases, with 10 bases lying between them. The CDR3 totals 12 residues. CDR1 MDHEN and CDR2 SYDVKM come from the germline V gene. CDR3 amino acids: CASSFLGEGYTF. CDR3 sequence (DNA): TGTGCCAGCAGTTTCTTAGGGGAGGGCTACACCTTC.

This rearrangement joins TRBV28 to TRBJ1-1; a weak D match, TRBD1 (5 bases). The V gene's germline CDR1 is MDHEN and CDR2 SYDVKM. The CDR3 runs 14 residues. Trimming cost V 5 bases and J 7 bases, with 17 bases left between them. CDR3 sequence (DNA): TGTGCCAGCAGTCCCACAGGATCTAGAATTGAAGCTTTCTTT. This gives the protein CASSPTGSRIEAFF.

This chain joins TRBV2 and TRBJ1-5; maybe TRBD1 (5 bases). This CDR3 contains 17 residues. Germline values: CDR1 SNHLY, CDR2 FYNNEI. V was trimmed by 10 bases and J by 1 base, leaving 23 bases between them. The CDR3 nucleotides read TGTGCCAAACCCCCAGGGATCGGGGAGAGGAGCAATCAGCCCCAGCATTTT. This codes for CAKPPGIGERSNQPQHF.

This sequence joins TRBV11-3 and TRBJ2-1, with D unresolved. Germline loops: CDR1 SGHNT, CDR2 YENEEA. The CDR3 loop spans 15 amino acids. Trimming took off 3 bases at V and 1 base at J, with 10 bases between the two ends. CDR3 nucleotide sequence: TGTGCCAGCAGCTTCCGGCCTACATCCTACAATGAGCAGTTCTTC. Protein product: CASSFRPTSYNEQFF.

This clone occurred once. This chain uses TRBV5-6 with TRBJ1-1; D may be TRBD1 (5 bases). The V end lost 0 bases, the J end lost 6 bases, and 12 bases lay between the germline ends. Germline V CDR1 and CDR2: SGHDT, YYEEEE. The CDR3 consists of 14 residues. CDR3 in amino acids: CASSLDQAGPEAFF. The CDR3 DNA reads TGTGCCAGCAGCTTGGACCAAGCGGGACCTGAAGCTTTCTTT. Drawing the rest from reference TRBV5-6 and TRBJ1-1, the complete variable domain is DAGVTQSPTHLIKTRGQQVTLRCSPKSGHDTVSWYQQALGQGPQFIFQYYEEEERQRGNFPDRFSGHQFPNYSSELNVNALLLGDSALYLCASSLDQAGPEAFFGQGTRLTVV.

This clone has just one count. The V call is TRBV4-2, the J call TRBJ2-1; 11 bases are shared with TRBD2. Germline V gene lookup returns CDR1 LGHNA and CDR2 YNFKEQ. The V segment lost 3 bases and the J segment 5 bases; nucleotides outside the gene matches: 12. The CDR3 runs 18 residues. CDR3 coding DNA: TGTGCCAGCAGCCAGAAAATTCCGGGACTAGCGGCCCACAATGAGCAGTTCTTC. Protein product: CASSQKIPGLAAHNEQFF.

The chain joins TRBV5-4 to TRBJ2-1, with D perhaps matching TRBD1 (6 bases). The CDR3 totals 16 residues. Deletions cut 4 bases from V and 0 bases from J, with 14 bases between. Germline lookup yields CDR1 SGHNT and CDR2 YYREEE (reference sequence). The CDR3 DNA reads as TGTGCCAGCAGCACTCCCCAGGGGCCCTCCTACAATGAGCAGTTCTTC. Protein sequence: CASSTPQGPSYNEQFF. Based on the CDR3 plus reference TRBV5-4 and TRBJ2-1, the full variable domain is ETGVTQSPTHLIKTRGQQVTLRCSSQSGHNTVSWYQQALGQGPQFIFQYYREEENGRGNFPPRFSGLQFPNYSSELNVNALELDDSALYLCASSTPQGPSYNEQFFGPGTRLTVL.

The chain has TRBV2 and TRBJ1-2; D uncertain. CDR1 and CDR2 from the germline V gene are SNHLY and FYNNEI. The CDR3 spans 12 residues. The V end lost 4 bases, the J end lost 7 bases, and 10 bases lay between the germline ends. CDR3 nucleotides: TGTGCCAGCAGTGCTTCAGGTCTTGGCTACACCTTC. Protein: CASSASGLGYTF.

V usage is TRBV7-2 and J usage is TRBJ1-4, with 9 bases aligning to TRBD1. The V gene's germline CDR1 is SGHTA and CDR2 FQGNSA. J lost 3 bases, V lost 3 bases, and 5 bases had no gene match. The CDR3 has 16 residues. In nucleotides, the CDR3 is TGTGCCAGCAGCTTTCAACAGGGGGCTTCTAATGAAAAACTGTTTTTT. It yields the protein CASSFQQGASNEKLFF.

The CDR3 coding sequence is TGTGCCAGCAGCGCCCTGGGACGGTCAGACACAGATACGCAGTATTTT. It specifies CASSALGRSDTDTQYF. V and J are TRBV7-3 and TRBJ2-3, with D perhaps given as TRBD1 or TRBD2 (5 bases each). This CDR3 has 16 amino acids. Germline V gives CDR1 SGHTA, CDR2 FQGTGA. V lost 5 bases and J 2 bases, leaving 17 bases between the germline ends.

This chain connects TRBV11-3 to TRBJ2-1; 15 nucleotides match TRBD2. The CDR3 covers 15 residues. The trim removed 5 bases at V and 7 bases at J, leaving 3 bases unmatched. Germline CDR1 SGHNT, CDR2 YENEEA. The CDR3 DNA follows: TGTGCCAGCAGCGTAGGACTAGCGGGAGGGAATGAGCAGTTCTTC. It is translated as CASSVGLAGGNEQFF.

The chain is built from TRBV7-6 and TRBJ1-2; D ambiguous. CDR1 and CDR2 (germline): SGHVS, FNYEAQ. Trimming took off 5 bases at V and 0 bases at J, with 10 bases between the two ends. The CDR3 covers 14 residues. CDR3 region: CASSPSTANYGYTF. CDR3 DNA: TGTGCCAGCAGCCCTAGTACAGCTAACTATGGCTACACCTTC.

This chain links TRBV27 with TRBJ2-7, with a tentative D call TRBD2 (7 bases). The length of the CDR3 is 16 residues. Per the germline V gene, CDR1 is MNHEY and CDR2 is SMNVEV (reference sequence). The V and J ends lost 4 bases and 0 bases respectively, with 16 bases between them. CDR3 sequence: CASSYLRGARSYEQYF. The CDR3 DNA sequence: TGTGCCAGCAGTTACCTCCGGGGGGCCCGCTCCTACGAGCAGTACTTC.

This chain connects TRBV5-4 to TRBJ1-3; 8 bases map to TRBD1. The CDR3 has 16 amino acids. Germline V CDR1 and CDR2: SGHNT, YYREEE (reference sequence). Trimming at V came to 1 base and at J to 2 bases, leaving 5 bases not matched to a gene. The CDR3 DNA is TGTGCCAGCAGCTTGCGGGGACAGGCGCCTGGAAACACCATATATTTT. This codes for CASSLRGQAPGNTIYF.

Notes on this clone: Additional DNA sequences in this sample encode the identical CDR3. This chain links TRBV19 with TRBJ1-5; D is ambiguous. The length of the CDR3 is 12 residues. Germline V gene lookup returns CDR1 LNHDA and CDR2 SQIVND (reference sequence). V lost 7 bases, J lost 0 bases, and 4 bases lay in between. The CDR3 coding sequence is TGTGCCAGTAAGGGTAGCAATCAGCCCCAGCATTTT. It encodes CASKGSNQPQHF. Full variable domain (missing parts from reference TRBV19 and TRBJ1-5): DGGITQSPKYLFRKEGQNVTLSCEQNLNHDAMYWYRQDPGQGLRLIYYSQIVNDFQKGDIAEGYSVSREKKESFPLTVTSAQKNPTAFYLCASKGSNQPQHFGDGTRLSIL.

A note on this clone: Other DNA sequences in the sample encode the same CDR3. This chain connects TRBV4-2 to TRBJ1-4, with D unclear. The CDR3 totals 12 residues. V was cut by 4 bases and J by 10 bases, with 10 bases left in between. The germline V gene has CDR1 LGHNA and CDR2 YNFKEQ. The CDR3 protein is CASSRGSGKLFF. CDR3 DNA sequence: TGTGCCAGCAGCCGAGGGAGCGGAAAACTGTTTTTT.

The chain carries TRBV6-1 and TRBJ2-7; 7 bases match TRBD1. Trimming at V came to 7 bases and at J to 1 base, leaving 4 bases not matched to a gene. CDR3 length: 13 amino acids. Germline lookup yields CDR1 MNHNS and CDR2 SASEGT. The CDR3 DNA follows: TGTGCCAGCACGGGACAGTTTTCCTACGAGCAGTACTTC. As protein: CASTGQFSYEQYF.

The sample holds one count of this clone. The rearrangement uses TRBV7-9 and TRBJ1-4; 8 bases map to TRBD1. The V segment lost 4 bases and the J segment 4 bases; nucleotides outside the gene matches: 5. The CDR3 has 15 amino acids. Germline lookup yields CDR1 SEHNR and CDR2 FQNEAQ (reference sequence). Here the CDR3 reads CASSSPDRVNEKLFF. The CDR3 DNA reads as TGTGCCAGCAGCTCCCCGGACAGGGTTAATGAAAAACTGTTTTTT. The full variable domain, rest sourced from reference TRBV7-9 and TRBJ1-4, is DTGVSQNPRHKITKRGQNVTFRCDPISEHNRLYWYRQTLGQGPEFLTYFQNEAQLEKSRLLSDRFSAERPKGSFSTLEIQRTEQGDSAMYLCASSSPDRVNEKLFFGSGTQLSVL.

The chain employs TRBV5-6 and TRBJ2-3, with D tentatively TRBD1 (6 bases). Germline-derived CDR1 and CDR2 are SGHDT and YYEEEE. The CDR3 is 14 amino acids. V was clipped by 6 bases and J by 4 bases, with 15 bases between them. Written as DNA, the CDR3 is TGTGCCAGCACCCCGAGAACAGGGCCAGATACGCAGTATTTT. It yields the protein CASTPRTGPDTQYF.